This is a list of T cell receptor beta chains from one sample in a study of control samples from healthy donors and cancer patients. Data came from immunoSEQ multiplex PCR; TCRdb stores just in-frame clones and leaves some out. The data contain approximately 150,000 clones, 88% of them singletons. The sequencing sample was made of blood. These receptors came from a man aged 18 to 30 in good health. The CDR3 runs from the conserved cysteine through the conserved F or W. A D gene is named only where the DNA matches it firmly. The size field is filled for only some rows; it gives once, few, many or a size class.

d_call	clone_size	j_call	v_call	cdr3_nt	cdr3_aa
TRBD2	NA	TRBJ2-5	TRBV3-1/TRBV3-2	TGTGCCAGCAGCCAAGTTGGGACTAGGGAAGAGACCCAGTACTTC	CASSQVGTREETQYF
NA	NA	TRBJ1-2	TRBV14	TGTGCCAGCAGCCAAGATTCCAGGGGTTTATATGGCTACACCTTC	CASSQDSRGLYGYTF
NA	NA	TRBJ2-6	TRBV28	TGTGCCAGCAGGTCCCGCTCTGGGGCCAACGTCCTGACTTTC	CASRSRSGANVLTF
TRBD2	NA	TRBJ2-2	TRBV7-2	TGTGCCAGCAGCAAGGGACTAGCGGGGGCTAACACCGGGGAGCTGTTTTTT	CASSKGLAGANTGELFF
NA	NA	TRBJ2-2	TRBV5-6	TGTGCCAGCAGCTTGCCCGGGTCCGGGGAGCTGTTTTTT	CASSLPGSGELFF
NA	NA	TRBJ1-2	TRBV6-1	TGTGCCAGCAGTGAATACAGGGCGCCCTATGGCTACACCTTC	CASSEYRAPYGYTF
NA	NA	TRBJ1-6	TRBV28	TGTGCCAGCAGTTTTTTTGAGGGTTCACCCCTCCACTTT	CASSFFEGSPLHF
NA	NA	TRBJ2-3	TRBV10-3	TGTGCCATCATGAGGTCACCCACAGATACGCAGTATTTT	CAIMRSPTDTQYF
NA	NA	TRBJ2-7	TRBV10-3	TGTGCCATCAGTGATCCCCGGGACAAGTCATACGAGCAGTACTTC	CAISDPRDKSYEQYF
TRBD2	NA	TRBJ2-3	TRBV11-3	TGTGCCAGCAGCCCCGGACTAGCGGGGTACACAGATACGCAGTATTTT	CASSPGLAGYTDTQYF
NA	NA	TRBJ1-1	TRBV19	TGTGCCAGTAGTATGGACAGCCAGGGCACTGAAGCTTTCTTT	CASSMDSQGTEAFF
NA	NA	TRBJ2-1	TRBV20-1	TGCAGCTCCGGTGATAGTAATGAGCAGTTCTTC	CSSGDSNEQFF
NA	once	TRBJ1-1	TRBV6-1	TGTGCCAGCAGTGAAGCTGGGGGGCGGACTGAAGCTTTCTTT	CASSEAGGRTEAFF
NA	NA	TRBJ2-7	TRBV3-1/TRBV3-2	TGTGCCAGCAGCCCGCCCCTAGCCTACGAGCAGTACTTC	CASSPPLAYEQYF
NA	NA	TRBJ1-6	TRBV6-5	TGTGCCAGCAGTCCCGGATACACCAGTTCACCCCTCCACTTT	CASSPGYTSSPLHF
NA	few	TRBJ1-6	TRBV27	TGTGCCAGCTCGAGGCTAACTAATTCACCCCTCCACTTT	CASSRLTNSPLHF
NA	NA	TRBJ2-1	TRBV9	TGTGCCAGCAGCCGCGACACGACGAGGAGCTCCTACAATGAGCAGTTCTTC	CASSRDTTRSSYNEQFF
NA	NA	TRBJ2-3	TRBV7-2	TGTGCCAGCAGCTCCCGCCGACTGGGTACAGATACGCAGTATTTT	CASSSRRLGTDTQYF
TRBD1	once	TRBJ2-7	TRBV5-6	TGTGCCAGCAGCTTGGCAGGGGGCGAGCAGTACTTC	CASSLAGGEQYF
NA	NA	TRBJ2-7	TRBV5-6	TGTGCCAGCAGCGCCGGGTTCGGATCCTACGAGCAGTACTTC	CASSAGFGSYEQYF
TRBD2	NA	TRBJ2-1	TRBV27	TGTGCCAGCAGTTTTTGGAGCGGGGGTGAGCAGTTCTTC	CASSFWSGGEQFF
NA	NA	TRBJ1-2	TRBV2	TGTGCCAGCAGTGAAGTCAGAACTAACTATGGCTACACCTTC	CASSEVRTNYGYTF
TRBD1	NA	TRBJ2-5	TRBV5-4	TGTGCCAGCAGCATACACATCGGGACAGGGGATGGAGAGACCCAGTACTTC	CASSIHIGTGDGETQYF
NA	NA	TRBJ2-2	TRBV19	TGTGCCAGTAGTTTCGGGCATTCGTCCGAGCAGAACACCGGGGAGCTGTTTTTT	CASSFGHSSEQNTGELFF
NA	NA	TRBJ1-4	TRBV7-9	TGTGCCAGCAGCTTAGTGGAAGTTCACGGCCCCGAACTGTTTTTT	CASSLVEVHGPELFF
NA	NA	TRBJ1-2	TRBV28	TGTGCCAGCAATCGGGCCCCGGGGGGCTATGGCTACACCTTC	CASNRAPGGYGYTF
NA	once	TRBJ2-1	TRBV24-1	TGTGCCACCACTCCAGCAGGGTTAGATGAGCAGTTCTTC	CATTPAGLDEQFF
NA	NA	TRBJ2-3	TRBV7-2	TGTGCCAGCAGCTTAAATCTAGACCGGGATACGCAGTATTTT	CASSLNLDRDTQYF
TRBD1	NA	TRBJ2-3	TRBV7-8	TGTGCCAGCAGCTTAGCGCGTTCTGGGACAGGGTGGGCAGATACGCAGTATTTT	CASSLARSGTGWADTQYF
NA	few	TRBJ1-1	TRBV2	TGTGCCAGCAGTGAGGGAGGGAGGACTGAAGCTTTCTTT	CASSEGGRTEAFF
TRBD1	NA	TRBJ2-2	TRBV10-3	TGTGCCATCAGTGAAGAGACAGGGAACGGGGAGCTGTTTTTT	CAISEETGNGELFF
NA	NA	TRBJ1-5	TRBV3-1/TRBV3-2	TGTGCCAGCAGTGAGACGGGCAATCAGCCCCAGCATTTT	CASSETGNQPQHF
TRBD1	NA	TRBJ2-5	TRBV19	TGTGCCAGTAGTACAGGACAGGTAGGGGAGACCCAGTACTTC	CASSTGQVGETQYF
TRBD2	NA	TRBJ2-7	TRBV7-9	TGTGCCAGCAGCTTAGCAACTAGCGGGAAAACCTACGAGCAGTACTTC	CASSLATSGKTYEQYF
TRBD1	few	TRBJ1-2	TRBV11-2	TGTGCCAGCGCCATGGACAGGGGACGGGGCTACACCTTC	CASAMDRGRGYTF
TRBD2	NA	TRBJ2-7	TRBV27	TGTGCCAGCCGGGGGGTCTACGAGCAGTACTTC	CASRGVYEQYF
TRBD1	NA	TRBJ1-2	TRBV12-3/TRBV12-4	TGTGCCAGCAGCCCGGACAGGGGCTATGGCTACACCTTC	CASSPDRGYGYTF
NA	NA	TRBJ2-1	TRBV29-1	TGCAGCGTTGGGACGGGCCGGGGTGAGCAGTTCTTC	CSVGTGRGEQFF
TRBD1	few	TRBJ1-6	TRBV28	TGTGCCAGCAGTTGGACAGGGGGCTCCTATAATTCACCCCTCCACTTT	CASSWTGGSYNSPLHF
NA	NA	TRBJ1-5	TRBV6-1	TGTGCCAGCAGTTGGGGGGTTAATCAGCCCCAGCATTTT	CASSWGVNQPQHF
NA	NA	TRBJ2-4	TRBV11-2	TGTGCCAGCAGCCAAATTGACCGTGGCCAGGCCAAAAACATTCAGTACTTC	CASSQIDRGQAKNIQYF